The rows below give T cell receptor beta chains drawn from one sample of a study of cytomegalovirus exposure and HLA in healthy donors. Profiling relied on immunoSEQ multiplex PCR, and the TCRdb table lists in-frame clones only, not all of them. In the table there are 130,000 or so clones, about 86% of which are singletons. Material: PBMCs. The receptors here all came from a woman aged 35 to 49 in good health and CMV-seronegative. Both conserved end residues are part of each CDR3. The D gene is left open where the match is weak. The size of a clone is reported for some rows only, either as once, few or many, or as a class for expanded clones.

D gene	J gene	V gene	clone size	CDR3 protein	CDR3 DNA
.	TRBJ1-4	TRBV4-1	.	CASSRYGVATNEKLFF	TGCGCCAGCAGCCGTTATGGTGTAGCAACTAATGAAAAACTGTTTTTT
TRBD1	TRBJ2-5	TRBV9	.	CASSAWTGRETQYF	TGTGCCAGCAGCGCCTGGACAGGACGAGAGACCCAGTACTTC
.	TRBJ1-3	TRBV28	.	CASRGNTIYF	TGTGCCAGTCGGGGGAACACCATATATTTT
.	TRBJ2-7	TRBV7-9	.	CASSRRGSEQYF	TGTGCCAGCAGTAGACGGGGGAGTGAGCAGTACTTC
TRBD1	TRBJ2-2	TRBV7-9	.	CASSLGTGGNTGELFF	TGTGCCAGCAGCTTAGGTACAGGGGGAAACACCGGGGAGCTGTTTTTT
TRBD1	TRBJ2-5	TRBV18	.	CASSTTGVHQETQYF	TGTGCCAGCTCAACGACAGGGGTACACCAAGAGACCCAGTACTTC
.	TRBJ1-2	TRBV28	.	CASSLAVYIGPSAYGYTF	TGTGCCAGCAGTTTAGCAGTCTACATAGGGCCTAGCGCCTATGGCTACACCTTC
.	TRBJ1-2	TRBV9	.	CASSLTFSTTGYTF	TGTGCCAGCAGCCTCACCTTTTCGACTACTGGCTACACCTTC
TRBD1	TRBJ1-4	TRBV2	.	CAAQGAPNEKLFF	TGTGCCGCCCAGGGGGCCCCTAATGAAAAACTGTTTTTT
.	TRBJ2-1	TRBV7-9	.	CASSLGGKQYNEQFF	TGTGCCAGCAGCTTGGGCGGGAAACAATACAATGAGCAGTTCTTC
.	TRBJ2-7	TRBV28	few	CASSLLVPGSYEQYF	TGTGCCAGCAGTTTACTCGTTCCGGGGAGCTACGAGCAGTACTTC
.	TRBJ2-6	TRBV7-2	.	CASSLDTGAGANVLTF	TGTGCCAGCAGCTTAGATACGGGGGCTGGGGCCAACGTCCTGACTTTC
.	TRBJ2-2	TRBV11-2	.	CASSLVKELFF	TGTGCCAGCAGCTTAGTCAAGGAGCTGTTTTTT
TRBD1	TRBJ1-1	TRBV6-5	few	CASSRNRGTNTEAFF	TGTGCCAGCAGCCGCAACAGGGGGACGAACACTGAAGCTTTCTTT
.	TRBJ2-3	TRBV9	.	CASSVVGGSTDTQYF	TGTGCCAGCAGCGTAGTTGGCGGGAGCACAGATACGCAGTATTTT
.	TRBJ1-1	TRBV19	.	CASSRGRVNTEAFF	TGTGCCAGTAGTAGGGGCAGGGTGAACACTGAAGCTTTCTTT
TRBD2	TRBJ2-2	TRBV7-6	.	CASSPRDSGRASGELFF	TGTGCCAGCAGCCCGCGGGATAGCGGGAGGGCTTCCGGGGAGCTGTTTTTT
.	TRBJ2-7	TRBV7-9	.	CASSLYGMSYEQYF	TGTGCCAGCAGCTTATACGGTATGTCCTACGAGCAGTACTTC
.	TRBJ1-5	TRBV2	.	CASSEGQSNQPQHF	TGTGCCAGCAGTGAGGGGCAGAGCAATCAGCCCCAGCATTTT
TRBD2	TRBJ2-3	TRBV28	once	CASSWEGLAQDSDTQYF	TGTGCCAGCAGTTGGGAAGGACTAGCGCAAGACTCAGATACGCAGTATTTT
TRBD1	TRBJ1-2	TRBV30	.	CAWSFGTGRNGYTF	TGTGCCTGGAGCTTCGGGACAGGGAGAAATGGCTACACCTTC
.	TRBJ1-2	TRBV25-1	.	CASKYQDYGYTF	TGTGCCAGCAAGTACCAGGACTATGGCTACACCTTC
.	TRBJ2-7	TRBV4-1	.	CASSQDYPHSSYEQYF	TGCGCCAGCAGCCAAGATTACCCCCACAGCTCCTACGAGCAGTACTTC
TRBD2	TRBJ2-1	TRBV4-2	.	CASSQDKPWLAGNNEQFF	TGTGCCAGCAGCCAAGATAAACCGTGGCTAGCGGGGAACAATGAGCAGTTCTTC
TRBD2	TRBJ2-7	TRBV28	.	CASSLYGREQYF	TGTGCCAGCAGTTTATACGGGAGGGAGCAGTACTTC
.	TRBJ2-2	TRBV9	once	CASSPRGSLGGELFF	TGTGCCAGCAGCCCCCGGGGGAGTCTAGGCGGGGAGCTGTTTTTT
.	TRBJ2-2	TRBV5-1	.	CASFTRARGTGELFF	TGCGCCAGCTTTACCCGGGCCAGGGGAACCGGGGAGCTGTTTTTT
.	TRBJ1-1	TRBV11-1	.	CASSQRGLGTEAFF	TGTGCCAGCAGCCAAAGGGGTCTAGGCACTGAAGCTTTCTTT
.	TRBJ1-3	TRBV10-3	.	CAIRLGNGGNTIYF	TGTGCCATCAGGCTCGGGAACGGTGGAAACACCATATATTTT
TRBD2	TRBJ2-7	TRBV19	.	CASRGPGGGTSGAPYEQYF	TGTGCCAGTAGAGGCCCCGGTGGGGGGACTAGCGGGGCTCCCTACGAGCAGTACTTC
.	TRBJ2-1	TRBV7-2	once	CASSLFWDTLPSDNEQFF	TGTGCCAGCAGCTTATTCTGGGACACGCTCCCCTCGGACAATGAGCAGTTCTTC
TRBD2	TRBJ2-7	TRBV7-6	once	CASSLDPLGIAGVLHEQYF	TGTGCCAGCAGCTTAGACCCACTAGGGATAGCGGGAGTACTTCACGAGCAGTACTTC
.	TRBJ2-1	TRBV4-1	.	CASSQGLKGTRTYNEQFF	TGCGCCAGCAGCCAAGGCTTAAAGGGGACACGAACCTACAATGAGCAGTTCTTC
TRBD2	TRBJ2-1	TRBV18	.	CASSPYSGRYNEQFF	TGTGCCAGCTCACCATACAGCGGGAGATACAATGAGCAGTTCTTC
TRBD1	TRBJ1-2	TRBV27	few	CASSSGQGAPYGYTF	TGTGCCAGCAGTTCGGGACAGGGGGCTCCTTATGGCTACACCTTC
TRBD2	TRBJ2-7	TRBV30	.	CAWSTLAGYNYEQYF	TGTGCCTGGAGTACTCTAGCGGGGTATAACTACGAGCAGTACTTC
TRBD1	TRBJ1-1	TRBV7-2	few	CASSLVAGGSGEAFF	TGTGCCAGCAGCTTAGTCGCAGGGGGCTCCGGTGAAGCTTTCTTT
.	TRBJ2-3	TRBV20-1	.	CSANRVDTQYF	TGCAGTGCTAACCGGGTGGATACGCAGTATTTT
.	TRBJ1-2	TRBV7-8	.	CASSRSHREGYGYTF	TGTGCCAGCAGTCGTAGCCACAGGGAAGGCTATGGCTACACCTTC
TRBD1	TRBJ1-6	TRBV6-4	few	CASSDGTGNSPLHF	TGTGCCAGCAGTGACGGGACAGGGAATTCACCCCTCCACTTT
TRBD2	TRBJ2-3	TRBV27	.	CASSPHRGLAGYTDTQYF	TGTGCCAGCAGTCCCCACCGGGGACTAGCGGGATACACAGATACGCAGTATTTT
TRBD1	TRBJ1-2	TRBV7-6	.	CASSLNSGGHYGYTF	TGTGCCAGCAGCTTAAACTCAGGGGGCCACTATGGCTACACCTTC
.	TRBJ2-1	TRBV27	.	CASSSVRTGAYNEQFF	TGTGCCAGCAGCTCCGTACGTACTGGGGCTTACAATGAGCAGTTCTTC
.	TRBJ2-7	TRBV7-6	few	CASSPIGVSIYEQYF	TGTGCCAGCAGCCCCATCGGGGTTTCGATTTACGAGCAGTACTTC
TRBD1	TRBJ1-2	TRBV5-6	.	CASSLDRQGANYGYTF	TGTGCCAGCAGCTTGGATCGGCAGGGGGCGAACTATGGCTACACCTTC
TRBD1	TRBJ1-2	TRBV7-3	.	CASSPQGGYGYTF	TGTGCCAGCAGCCCGCAGGGGGGCTATGGCTACACCTTC
.	TRBJ2-7	TRBV4-1	.	CASSQDKAGIYNEQYF	TGCGCCAGCAGCCAAGATAAGGCGGGTATCTACAACGAGCAGTACTTC
TRBD2	TRBJ2-1	TRBV9	.	CASSVEVSGTSGSFVRGQFF	TGTGCCAGCAGCGTAGAGGTCTCGGGGACTAGCGGGAGCTTTGTCAGGGGGCAGTTCTTC
TRBD1	TRBJ2-7	TRBV19	.	CASSTRQGAHGLEQYF	TGTGCCAGTAGTACCCGACAGGGGGCCCATGGGCTCGAGCAGTACTTC
TRBD2	TRBJ2-5	TRBV18	.	CASSPRTSGAQETQYF	TGTGCCAGCTCACCACGGACTAGCGGGGCCCAAGAGACCCAGTACTTC
.	TRBJ2-7	TRBV5-1	.	CASNLDDRTYEQYF	TGCGCCAGCAACCTTGACGACAGAACCTACGAGCAGTACTTC
.	TRBJ1-4	TRBV7-2	.	CASSPQQGSNEKLFF	TGTGCCAGCAGCCCCCAACAGGGATCTAATGAAAAACTGTTTTTT
.	TRBJ1-5	TRBV6-6	.	CASSPGQSAGQPQHF	TGTGCCAGCAGCCCCGGGCAGTCCGCGGGACAGCCCCAGCATTTT
.	TRBJ2-5	TRBV11-3	.	CASSFGGSQETQYF	TGTGCCAGCAGCTTCGGGGGAAGCCAAGAGACCCAGTACTTC
.	TRBJ1-1	TRBV11-3	many	CASSLDGRGGDTEAFF	TGTGCCAGCAGCTTAGATGGCAGGGGAGGGGACACTGAAGCTTTCTTT
TRBD2	TRBJ2-1	TRBV11-2	.	CASSLRVLAGFKGQFF	TGTGCCAGCAGCTTAAGGGTCCTAGCGGGGTTTAAAGGGCAGTTCTTC
TRBD2	TRBJ2-7	TRBV4-1	.	CASSQTSDSSYEQYF	TGCGCCAGCAGCCAAACTAGCGACTCCTCCTACGAGCAGTACTTC
.	TRBJ1-3	TRBV4-3	.	CASSHQQGTGNTIYF	TGCGCCAGCAGCCACCAACAGGGAACTGGAAACACCATATATTTT